Listed here are 19 T cell receptor beta chains from one sample, sequenced in a study of T cell changes during pregnancy in multiple sclerosis. TCRdb's copy holds only in-frame clones and misses some; the assay was immunoSEQ multiplex PCR. The profile covers 20,000 to 25,000 clones, with around 88% appearing a single time and 6% to 8.5% taken by the ten largest. Sequencing used CD8+ T cells from peripheral blood mononuclear cells, obtained in the first trimester of pregnancy. The origin of the receptors is a female donor with multiple sclerosis, enrolled in a pregnancy study.

The V gene is TRBV9, the J gene TRBJ1-1, with 10 positions matching TRBD1. V lost 2 bases, J lost 2 bases, and 6 bases stayed unmatched. Germline lookup yields CDR1 SGDLS and CDR2 YYNGEE. The CDR3 runs 16 residues. The CDR3 region is CASSVNRDRGNTEAFF. The DNA of the CDR3 is TGTGCCAGCAGCGTTAACCGGGACAGGGGCAACACTGAAGCTTTCTTT.

This clone was picked up one time. The gene calls are TRBV6-5 and TRBJ2-7; perhaps TRBD1 as D (5 bases). Germline CDR1 and CDR2: MNHEY and SVGAGI. There are 13 residues in the CDR3. The germline V and J ends were trimmed by 3 bases and 0 bases, with 6 bases remaining between them. CDR3 amino acids: CASSYDSSYEQYF. CDR3 DNA: TGTGCCAGCAGTTATGACAGCTCCTACGAGCAGTACTTC.

V gene TRBV7-2 combines with J gene TRBJ2-7; possible D gene TRBD2, 5 bases. This CDR3 has 13 amino acids. Germline-derived CDR1 and CDR2 are SGHTA and FQGNSA. Deletions cut 1 base from V and 6 bases from J, with 10 bases between. CDR3 region: CASSLEPGGEQYF. CDR3 sequence (DNA): TGTGCCAGCAGCTTAGAGCCTGGAGGCGAGCAGTACTTC.

The chain carries TRBV7-9 and TRBJ2-7; 7 positions agree with TRBD1. Germline values: CDR1 SEHNR, CDR2 FQNEAQ (reference sequence). This CDR3 region has 13 residues. Trimming took 6 bases from V and 3 from J; bases not matched to a gene: 5. CDR3 loop: CASRSTGSYEQYF. DNA for the CDR3: TGTGCCAGCAGGTCGACAGGGAGCTACGAGCAGTACTTC.

The rearrangement links TRBV9 to TRBJ1-1, with 7 bases lining up with TRBD1. The CDR3 sequence is 14 residues long. Unmatched junction bases numbered 5, after V lost 3 bases and J lost 3 bases. Germline V gene data show CDR1 as SGDLS and CDR2 as YYNGEE. CDR3 residues: CASSASGTDTEAFF. CDR3 DNA sequence: TGTGCCAGCAGCGCATCCGGGACAGACACTGAAGCTTTCTTT. Supplemented by reference TRBV9 and TRBJ1-1, the full variable domain reads DSGVTQTPKHLITATGQRVTLRCSPRSGDLSVYWYQQSLDQGLQFLIQYYNGEERAKGNILERFSAQQFPDLHSELNLSSLELGDSALYFCASSASGTDTEAFFGQGTRLTVV.

This sequence joins TRBV5-6 and TRBJ2-1; maybe TRBD2 (6 bases). CDR1 and CDR2 (germline): SGHDT, YYEEEE. The CDR3 runs to 13 residues. V lost 4 bases, J lost 9 bases, and 14 bases lay in between. Here the CDR3 reads CASSLVSGVEQFF. In DNA, the CDR3 is TGTGCCAGCAGCCTGGTTTCGGGAGTTGAGCAGTTCTTC.

The chain employs TRBV28 and TRBJ2-1, with 11 bases lining up with TRBD2. Looked up from germline, CDR1 is MDHEN and CDR2 is SYDVKM. The CDR3 has 16 residues. The V gene end was trimmed by 3 bases and the J gene end by 8 bases; junction bases not matched to a gene: 9. CDR3 sequence (DNA): TGTGCCAGCAGTTTGGGCACTAGCGGGAGTGTCTATGAGCAGTTCTTC. Translated: CASSLGTSGSVYEQFF.

CDR3 bases: TGTGCCAGCAGCGGAGGACTAGCGGGAGGGGGAAGGTACAATGAGCAGTTCTTC. It yields the protein CASSGGLAGGGRYNEQFF. The chain links TRBV5-4 to TRBJ2-1; the match to TRBD2 covers 15 bases. This CDR3 has 18 amino acids. Unmatched junction bases numbered 9, after V lost 4 bases and J lost 4 bases. Germline V gives CDR1 SGHNT, CDR2 YYREEE (reference sequence).

This clone was counted ten times or more. V and J are TRBV4-1 and TRBJ2-6, with TRBD1 as a possible D gene (6 bases). Trimming took 1 base from V and 3 from J, leaving 10 bases between them. The germline CDR1 and CDR2 sequences are MGHRA and YSYEKL. The CDR3 spans 16 residues. The CDR3 reads CASSQVPGDGANVLTF. In DNA, the CDR3 is TGCGCCAGCAGCCAAGTCCCAGGGGATGGGGCCAACGTCCTGACTTTC.

This sequence joins TRBV5-6 and TRBJ2-1; perhaps TRBD1 as D (6 bases). Trimming shortened V by 4 bases and J by 6 bases, and 11 bases separated the two germline ends. The CDR3 has 13 residues. Looked up from germline, CDR1 is SGHDT and CDR2 is YYEEEE. CDR3 coding DNA: TGTGCCAGCAGCCGAACAGGGATCAATGAGCAGTTCTTC. As protein: CASSRTGINEQFF. Filled out from reference TRBV5-6 and TRBJ2-1, the complete variable domain reads DAGVTQSPTHLIKTRGQQVTLRCSPKSGHDTVSWYQQALGQGPQFIFQYYEEEERQRGNFPDRFSGHQFPNYSSELNVNALLLGDSALYLCASSRTGINEQFFGPGTRLTVL.

By frequency in the sample, this clone is medium-sized. The chain employs TRBV5-3 and TRBJ2-7; 11 positions match TRBD2. TRBV5-3 is assigned to the ORF class and has an uncertain function. This CDR3 spans 14 amino acids. The V gene end was trimmed by 4 bases and the J gene end by 2 bases; junction bases not matched to a gene: 2. DNA for the CDR3: TGTGCCAGAAGCCCGGGACTAGCGGCCTACGAGCAGTACTTC. It codes for CARSPGLAAYEQYF.

This chain uses TRBV11-2 with TRBJ2-2, with a weak D call TRBD1 (5 bases). The CDR3 is 16 residues long. V was shortened by 1 base and J by 6 bases, with 15 bases between the two germline ends. Germline values: CDR1 SGHAT, CDR2 FQNNGV. The CDR3: CASSLGVSSGPGELFF. The CDR3 nucleotides read TGTGCCAGCAGCTTAGGAGTTTCGTCAGGGCCCGGGGAGCTGTTTTTT.

This clone was seen more than once but under ten times. V and J are TRBV4-1 and TRBJ2-4; 8 nucleotides match TRBD2. CDR3 length: 15 amino acids. Trimming removed 2 bases from V and 6 bases from J; junction bases left unmatched: 6. The germline V gene has CDR1 MGHRA and CDR2 YSYEKL. The chain's CDR3 is CASSQFLTSGNIQYF. CDR3 coding DNA: TGCGCCAGCAGCCAATTTCTTACTAGCGGAAACATTCAGTACTTC.

This sequence joins TRBV11-1 and TRBJ2-2, with TRBD2 as a possible D gene (5 bases). Deletions cut 0 bases from V and 6 bases from J, with 11 bases between. Germline-derived CDR1 and CDR2 are SGHAT and FQDESV (reference sequence). This CDR3 contains 15 residues. CDR3 sequence reads: CASSLAGVVAGELFF. As DNA, the CDR3 is TGTGCCAGCAGCTTAGCGGGAGTGGTGGCCGGGGAGCTGTTTTTT.

CDR3 sequence (DNA): TGTGCCAGCAGCCACGTCGGTAGTGGGGAGCTGTTTTTT. It specifies CASSHVGSGELFF. This chain links TRBV4-2 with TRBJ2-2; no reliable D call. Looked up from germline, CDR1 is LGHNA and CDR2 is YNFKEQ. The CDR3 extends over 13 amino acids. V lost 3 bases and J lost 8, with 10 bases in between.

This rearrangement joins TRBV5-1 to TRBJ2-3; D gene unclear. This CDR3 region has 15 residues. Trimming took off 5 bases at V and 2 bases at J, with 15 bases between the two ends. Germline V gene lookup returns CDR1 SGHRS and CDR2 YFSETQ. The CDR3 reads CASRPLERPTDTQYF. CDR3 nucleotides: TGCGCCAGCAGACCCCTAGAGAGGCCCACAGATACGCAGTATTTT.

This rearrangement joins TRBV4-3 to TRBJ2-7, with 12 bases that match TRBD1. The CDR3 has 15 residues. Germline V CDR1 and CDR2: LGHNA, YSLEER. V shed 3 bases, J shed 5 bases, and the junction held 5 bases outside the gene matches. The CDR3 nucleotides read TGCGCCAGCAGCCAGGGGACAGGGGGCTACAACGAGCAGTACTTC. Amino acids: CASSQGTGGYNEQYF.

The rearrangement links TRBV11-3 to TRBJ2-3; maybe TRBD2 (6 bases). The CDR3 length is 14 residues. CDR1 is SGHNT and CDR2 is YENEEA in the germline V gene. The V gene lost 1 base and the J gene lost 4 bases, with 9 bases spanning the gap. The CDR3 region is CASSLGRGPDTQYF. In DNA form, the CDR3 reads TGTGCCAGCAGCTTAGGGCGGGGACCAGATACGCAGTATTTT.

As for this clone: Its ends do not fully match the called genes, so a read error is possible. The chain employs TRBV7-7 and TRBJ2-1; D may be TRBD2 (5 bases). This CDR3 has 14 residues. Germline V gives CDR1 SSHAT, CDR2 FNYEAQ (reference sequence). CDR3 DNA: TGTGCTAGCAGCTTAGCGCTGGGCAACCATGAGCAGTTCTTC. Protein product: CASSLALGNHEQFF.